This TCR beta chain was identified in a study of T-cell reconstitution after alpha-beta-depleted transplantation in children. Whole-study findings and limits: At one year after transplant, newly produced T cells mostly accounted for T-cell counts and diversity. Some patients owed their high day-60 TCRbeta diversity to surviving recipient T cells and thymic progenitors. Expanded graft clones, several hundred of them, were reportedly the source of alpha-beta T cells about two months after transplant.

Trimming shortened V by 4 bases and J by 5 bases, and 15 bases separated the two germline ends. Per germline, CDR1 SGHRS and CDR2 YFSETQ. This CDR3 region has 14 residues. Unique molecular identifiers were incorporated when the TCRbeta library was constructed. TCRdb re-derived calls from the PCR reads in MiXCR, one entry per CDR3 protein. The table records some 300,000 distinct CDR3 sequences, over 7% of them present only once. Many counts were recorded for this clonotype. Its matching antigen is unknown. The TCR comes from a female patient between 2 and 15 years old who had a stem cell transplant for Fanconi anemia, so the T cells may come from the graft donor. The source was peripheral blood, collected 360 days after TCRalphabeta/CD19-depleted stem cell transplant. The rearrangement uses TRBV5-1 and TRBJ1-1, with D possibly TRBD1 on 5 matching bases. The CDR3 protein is CASSLGPGRTEAFF. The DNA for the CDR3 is TGCGCCAGCAGCCTCGGGCCAGGGAGGACTGAAGCTTTCTTT.